This entry is about one TCR beta chain. Its matching antigen is unknown. Profiled with immunoSEQ multiplex PCR; TCRdb holds only in-frame clones, not every one. This table has roughly 700,000 clones, roughly 70% appearing once. The study drew all its donors from Caucasian adults living in Nashville, Tennessee. The data originate from a study of shared clonotypes between healthy human individuals. Study-level points and caveats: Naive subsets tended to show greater estimated richness than memory subsets. Large sequencing depth failed to make sorted-subset sequencing complete, rarefaction showed.

From germline, CDR1 is LGHNA and CDR2 YNFKEQ. The CDR3 consists of 16 residues. The V gene lost 5 bases and the J gene lost 0 bases, with 14 bases spanning the gap. The source material was memory CD4+ T cells sorted from blood. Documented subset: CD45RA-negative fraction. The chain uses TRBV4-2 and TRBJ2-1; D possibly corresponds to TRBD2 (6 bases). The sequence was obtained from a woman aged 25 to 39 in good health. CDR3 in amino acids: CASSEHGGSSYNEQFF. CDR3 coding DNA: TGTGCCAGCAGCGAACACGGGGGAAGCTCCTACAATGAGCAGTTCTTC.